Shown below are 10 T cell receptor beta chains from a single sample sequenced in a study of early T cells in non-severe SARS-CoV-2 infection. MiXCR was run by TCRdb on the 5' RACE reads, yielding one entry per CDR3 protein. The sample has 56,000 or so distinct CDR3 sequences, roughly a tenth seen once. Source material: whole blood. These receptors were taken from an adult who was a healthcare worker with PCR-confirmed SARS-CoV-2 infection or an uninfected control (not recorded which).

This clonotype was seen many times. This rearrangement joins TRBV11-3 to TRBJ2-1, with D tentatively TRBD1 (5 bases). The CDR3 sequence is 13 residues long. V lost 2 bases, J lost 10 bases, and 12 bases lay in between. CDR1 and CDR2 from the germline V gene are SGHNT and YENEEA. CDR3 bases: TGTGCCAGCAGCTTAAGTAGAGCAGGGGAGCAGTTCTTC. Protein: CASSLSRAGEQFF.

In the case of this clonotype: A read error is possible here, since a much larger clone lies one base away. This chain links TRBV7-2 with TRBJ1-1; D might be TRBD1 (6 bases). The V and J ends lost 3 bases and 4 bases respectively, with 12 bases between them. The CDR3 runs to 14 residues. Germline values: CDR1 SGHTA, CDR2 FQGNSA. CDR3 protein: CTSSLAWGATEAFF. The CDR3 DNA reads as TGTACCAGCAGCTTGGCTTGGGGGGCCACTGAAGCTTTCTTT.

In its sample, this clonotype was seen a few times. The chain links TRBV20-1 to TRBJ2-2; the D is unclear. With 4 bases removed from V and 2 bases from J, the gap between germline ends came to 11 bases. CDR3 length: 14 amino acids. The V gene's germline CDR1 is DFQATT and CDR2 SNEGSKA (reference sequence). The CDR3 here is CSANPDRNTGELFF. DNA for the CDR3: TGCAGTGCTAATCCGGACCGAAACACCGGGGAGCTGTTTTTT.

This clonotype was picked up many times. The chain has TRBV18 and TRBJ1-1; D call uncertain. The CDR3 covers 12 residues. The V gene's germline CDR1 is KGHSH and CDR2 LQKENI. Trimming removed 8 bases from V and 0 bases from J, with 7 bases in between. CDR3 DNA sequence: TGTGCCAGCACAACGATGAACACTGAAGCTTTCTTT. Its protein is CASTTMNTEAFF. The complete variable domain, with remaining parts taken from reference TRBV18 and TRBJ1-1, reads NAGVMQNPRHLVRRRGQEARLRCSPMKGHSHVYWYRQLPEEGLKFMVYLQKENIIDESGMPKERFSAEFPKEGPSILRIQQVVRGDSAAYFCASTTMNTEAFFGQGTRLTVV.

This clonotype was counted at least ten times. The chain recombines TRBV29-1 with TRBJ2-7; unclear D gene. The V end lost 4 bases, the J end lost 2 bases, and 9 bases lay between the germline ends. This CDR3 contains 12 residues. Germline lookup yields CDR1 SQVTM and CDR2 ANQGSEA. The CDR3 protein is CSVVDPAYEQYF. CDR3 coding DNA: TGCAGCGTTGTAGACCCTGCCTACGAGCAGTACTTC.

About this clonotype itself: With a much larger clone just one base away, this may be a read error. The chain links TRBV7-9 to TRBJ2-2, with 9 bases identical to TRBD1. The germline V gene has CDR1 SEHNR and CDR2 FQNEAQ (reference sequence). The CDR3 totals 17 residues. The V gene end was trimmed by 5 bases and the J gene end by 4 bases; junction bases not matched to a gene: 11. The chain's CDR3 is CASSPIPGTGLTGELFF. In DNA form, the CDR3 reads TGTGCCAGCAGCCCTATCCCCGGGACAGGGCTCACCGGGGAGCTGTTTTTT.

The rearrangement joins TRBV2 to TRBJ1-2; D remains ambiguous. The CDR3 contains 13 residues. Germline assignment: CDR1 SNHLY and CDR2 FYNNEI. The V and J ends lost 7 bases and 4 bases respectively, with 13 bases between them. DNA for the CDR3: TGTGCCAGCACTGTTGAGCCCGTCTATGGCTACACCTTC. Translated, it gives CASTVEPVYGYTF.

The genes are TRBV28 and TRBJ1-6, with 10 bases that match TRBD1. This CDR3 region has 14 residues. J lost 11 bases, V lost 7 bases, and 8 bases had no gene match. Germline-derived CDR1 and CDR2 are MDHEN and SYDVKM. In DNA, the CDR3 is TGTGCCAGCAACTACCGGGACAGGGGAGCACCCCTCCACTTT. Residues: CASNYRDRGAPLHF.

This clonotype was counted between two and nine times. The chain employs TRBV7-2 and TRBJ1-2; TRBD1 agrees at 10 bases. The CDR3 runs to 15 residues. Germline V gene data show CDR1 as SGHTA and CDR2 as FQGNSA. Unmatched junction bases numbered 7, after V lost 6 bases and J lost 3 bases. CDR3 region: CASRNTGTGDYGYTF. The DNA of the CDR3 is TGTGCCAGCAGAAATACCGGGACAGGGGACTATGGCTACACCTTC.

The CDR3 protein is CASSFSSNELNTEAFF. In DNA, the CDR3 is TGTGCCAGCAGTTTTTCCAGTAATGAGCTGAACACTGAAGCTTTCTTT. The rearrangement uses TRBV28 and TRBJ1-1; no reliable D call. In germline, CDR1 is MDHEN, CDR2 SYDVKM. This CDR3 has 16 amino acids. Trimming pared 3 bases from V and 0 bases from J, leaving 14 bases between. The complete variable domain, with remaining parts taken from reference TRBV28 and TRBJ1-1, reads DVKVTQSSRYLVKRTGEKVFLECVQDMDHENMFWYRQDPGLGLRLIYFSYDVKMKEKGDIPEGYSVSREKKERFSLILESASTNQTSMYLCASSFSSNELNTEAFFGQGTRLTVV.